The following is a T cell receptor beta chain sequence with its context. V lost 0 bases and J 2 bases, leaving 12 bases between the germline ends. The germline V gene encodes CDR1 LGHNA and CDR2 YSLEER. The CDR3 sequence is 16 residues long. Some clones are missing from TCRdb's copy, which holds only in-frame ones; the method was immunoSEQ multiplex PCR. The table lists fewer than 300,000 clones, less than 90% of them singletons. The record originates from a study of blood T cell repertoires in COVID-19. In the study overall: The United States, Italy and Spain were the sources of the acute and convalescent COVID-19 samples. PBMCs, B-cell-depleted T cells, or T cells provided the cDNA or gDNA that made up the material.

Sequenced: peripheral blood. This clonotype was sampled from a woman between 70 and 85 years old with active or convalescent COVID-19. The chain employs TRBV4-3 and TRBJ2-3; D remains ambiguous. The CDR3 sequence is CASSQDRQGVTDTQYF. The CDR3 nucleotides read TGCGCCAGCAGCCAAGATCGGCAAGGAGTCACAGATACGCAGTATTTT.